This T cell receptor beta chain was retrieved from a study of blood T cell repertoires in COVID-19. TCRdb's copy holds only in-frame clones and misses some; the assay was immunoSEQ multiplex PCR. The sample contains some 240,000 clones, over 75% of which appear only once. Sample: PBMCs or T cells enriched from blood (not recorded which). This TCR came from a woman between 40 and 55 years old who had been exposed to COVID-19.

Written as DNA, the CDR3 is TGTGCCAGCAGTTTTATCGGACTCTCACAAGAGACCCAGTACTTC. Residues: CASSFIGLSQETQYF. The chain links TRBV6-2 or TRBV6-3 to TRBJ2-5, with TRBD2 as a possible D gene (5 bases). CDR1 is MNHEY, CDR2 SVGEGT, per germline. This CDR3 comprises 15 residues. V was shortened by 4 bases and J by 2 bases, with 14 bases between the two germline ends.